The 32 T cell receptor beta chains presented below share a single source sample, sequenced in a study of blood T cells in healthy people across ages. The authors ran a second PCR of about 6 to 11 cycles using a sample-barcoded 5' primer and a J-beta primer mix. TCRdb analysed the 5' RACE reads with MiXCR anew, one entry per CDR3 protein. The sample has fewer than 2 million distinct CDR3 sequences, about two fifths seen once. The material sequenced was blood. Every receptor here comes from a human donor in good health.

This clonotype was observed at least ten times. The chain combines TRBV6-2 or TRBV6-3 with TRBJ2-5; 10 nucleotides align to TRBD2. There are 16 residues in the CDR3. CDR1 is MNHEY and CDR2 is SVGEGT in the germline V gene. V was clipped by 5 bases and J by 0 bases; unmatched bases: 6. CDR3 DNA: TGTGCCAGCAGTCCGCCTAGCGGGGGATACCAAGAGACCCAGTACTTC. Its protein is CASSPPSGGYQETQYF.

CDR3 DNA sequence: TGTGCCAGCAGCCGCAAGACCCAGGGGGAAGAGACCCAGTACTTC. The encoded protein is CASSRKTQGEETQYF. V usage is TRBV5-4 and J usage is TRBJ2-5; TRBD1 aligns across 7 bases. Germline V lookup: CDR1 SGHNT, CDR2 YYREEE (reference sequence). V trimming: 4 bases; J trimming: 3 bases; junction bases outside the gene matches: 9. The CDR3 consists of 15 residues.

The genes are TRBV5-1 and TRBJ1-6; 9 bases map to TRBD1. The V and J ends lost 0 bases and 11 bases, in that order; junction bases with no gene match: 3. This CDR3 has 14 amino acids. Germline V gene lookup returns CDR1 SGHRS and CDR2 YFSETQ. The CDR3 reads CASSLGQGEAPLHF. The CDR3, as DNA: TGCGCCAGCAGCTTGGGACAGGGGGAGGCACCCCTCCACTTT.

Many counts were recorded for this clonotype. This sequence joins TRBV12-3 or TRBV12-4 and TRBJ2-7; 8 bases map to TRBD1. CDR3 length equals 14 residues. Trimming cost V 4 bases and J 2 bases; bases outside gene matches: 4. CDR3 sequence reads: CASSSGQATYEQYF. CDR3 bases: TGTGCCAGCAGTTCGGGACAGGCTACCTACGAGCAGTACTTC.

This chain joins TRBV6-2 or TRBV6-3 and TRBJ1-5; D unresolved. The CDR3 is made up of 13 amino acids. Trimming left V 10 bases short and J 0 bases short, with 10 bases between. The germline CDR1 and CDR2 sequences are MNHEY and SVGEGT. CDR3 DNA: TGTGCCACAACAGCTTATAGCAATCAGCCCCAGCATTTT. This codes for CATTAYSNQPQHF.

The chain couples TRBV24-1 to TRBJ2-5; D is unresolved. The germline V gene encodes CDR1 KGHDR and CDR2 SFDVKD. CDR3 size: 17 residues. V lost 4 bases to trimming and J lost 2 bases, with 19 bases between them. The chain's CDR3 is CATSDPGLETSQETQYF. CDR3 coding DNA: TGTGCCACCAGTGACCCCGGGCTAGAAACATCACAAGAGACCCAGTACTTC.

The chain links TRBV9 to TRBJ2-6, with a weak D call TRBD1 (5 bases). This CDR3 contains 18 residues. Germline CDR1 SGDLS, CDR2 YYNGEE. V was shortened by 0 bases and J by 2 bases, with 15 bases between the two germline ends. Written as DNA, the CDR3 is TGTGCCAGCAGCGTAGTATCCCAGGGCCCCACTGGGGCCAACGTCCTGACTTTC. It encodes CASSVVSQGPTGANVLTF.

The chain combines TRBV28 with TRBJ2-7; D may be TRBD2 (6 bases). Germline V gene sequence: CDR1 MDHEN, CDR2 SYDVKM. V was shortened by 4 bases and J by 4 bases, with 11 bases between the two germline ends. The CDR3 is made up of 13 amino acids. The CDR3 sequence is CASSYWGEYEQYV. CDR3 bases: TGTGCCAGCAGTTACTGGGGGGAGTACGAGCAGTACGTC.

This clonotype turned up a few times. V is TRBV5-1 and J is TRBJ2-3, with TRBD1 as a possible D gene (6 bases). With 0 bases removed from V and 5 bases from J, the gap between germline ends came to 10 bases. Looked up from germline, CDR1 is SGHRS and CDR2 is YFSETQ. The CDR3 runs to 14 residues. CDR3 bases: TGCGCCAGCAGCTTGGACAGGGTTCAAGATACGCAGTATTTT. Amino acid sequence: CASSLDRVQDTQYF.

The chain employs TRBV29-1 and TRBJ1-2; possibly TRBD1 for D (5 bases). Trimming removed 4 bases from V and 4 bases from J, with 7 bases in between. CDR1 is SQVTM, CDR2 ANQGSEA, per germline. The CDR3 sequence is 11 residues long. CDR3 sequence reads: CSVVTVYGYTF. CDR3 in DNA: TGCAGCGTTGTGACAGTCTATGGCTACACCTTC. The entire variable domain, with the rest obtained from reference TRBV29-1 and TRBJ1-2, is as follows: SAVISQKPSRDICQRGTSLTIQCQVDSQVTMMFWYRQQPGQSLTLIATANQGSEATYESGFVIDKFPISRPNLTFSTLTVSNMSPEDSSIYLCSVVTVYGYTFGSGTRLTVV.

The rearrangement links TRBV20-1 to TRBJ2-5; 7 bases agree with TRBD2. Gene TRBJ2-7 matches the end of the DNA better, so the J call may be wrong. The germline V gene has CDR1 DFQATT and CDR2 SNEGSKA (reference sequence). CDR3 length: 14 amino acids. CDR3 protein: CSARSGLGTDEQYF. In DNA form, the CDR3 reads TGCAGTGCTAGATCCGGACTAGGTACAGACGAGCAGTACTTC.

This clonotype was seen a handful of times. The rearrangement uses TRBV25-1 and TRBJ1-2, with D maybe TRBD1 (6 bases). V lost 1 base to trimming and J lost 6 bases, with 21 bases between them. The CDR3 has 17 residues. From germline, CDR1 is MGHDK and CDR2 SYGVNS. CDR3: CASSESGAGERRNGYTF. Written as DNA, the CDR3 is TGTGCCAGCAGTGAATCGGGGGCAGGGGAGAGGAGGAATGGCTACACCTTC.

This chain uses TRBV7-2 with TRBJ2-5; 8 nucleotides align to TRBD1. The length of the CDR3 is 16 residues. The V segment lost 1 base and the J segment 1 base; nucleotides outside the gene matches: 5. Per the germline V gene, CDR1 is SGHTA and CDR2 is FQGNSA. For the CDR3, the DNA is TGTGCCAGCAGCTTAGTCGACAGGGGCCTCCAAGAGACCCAGTACTTC. Protein sequence: CASSLVDRGLQETQYF.

The sample holds a few counts of this clonotype. V gene TRBV4-3 combines with J gene TRBJ2-3; no reliable D call. The CDR3 contains 16 residues. Germline loops: CDR1 LGHNA, CDR2 YSLEER. V lost 0 bases, J lost 3 bases, and 13 bases lay in between. The CDR3 DNA is TGCGCCAGCAGCCAAGATCCAGATTCGGGTACAGATACGCAGTATTTT. Translation: CASSQDPDSGTDTQYF.

With regard to this clonotype: A read error may produce the germline difference seen at one junction end. The chain combines TRBV6-5 with TRBJ2-7, with D maybe TRBD2 (6 bases). Germline CDR1 and CDR2: MNHEY and SVGAGI. CDR3 length: 12 residues. CDR3 region: CASRRRGNEEYF. DNA for the CDR3: TGTGCCAGCAGGCGGAGGGGTAACGAGGAGTACTTC.

This clonotype was counted a single time. The junction departs from germline at one end; a sequencing error may be responsible. This chain links TRBV20-1 with TRBJ1-4, with 7 bases aligning to TRBD1. Germline V gene sequence: CDR1 DFQATT, CDR2 SNEGSKA (reference sequence). The CDR3 consists of 17 residues. This CDR3 is CSARVKGAPRTNEKLLF. The CDR3 nucleotides read TGCAGTGCTAGAGTTAAGGGGGCCCCCAGGACGAATGAAAAACTGTTGTTT.

The J gene is TRBJ1-2, the V gene TRBV11-3; D is unresolved. The CDR3 has 15 residues. Deletions cut 5 bases from V and 8 bases from J, with 21 bases between. CDR1 and CDR2 from the germline V gene are SGHNT and YENEEA. This CDR3 reads CASSPHRQEGEGYTF. The DNA for the CDR3 is TGTGCCAGCAGCCCACATCGACAAGAGGGTGAAGGCTACACCTTC.

The rearrangement uses TRBV20-1 and TRBJ1-5; no clear D. Germline V lookup: CDR1 DFQATT, CDR2 SNEGSKA (reference sequence). The CDR3 extends over 14 amino acids. V was pared by 1 base and J by 8 bases, with 15 bases between. CDR3 nucleotide sequence: TGCAGTGCTAGAGCGGGTACGGCTGGAGAGCCCCAGCATTTT. Protein sequence: CSARAGTAGEPQHF.

The chain recombines TRBV28 with TRBJ1-2; D remains ambiguous. The germline gives CDR1 MDHEN, CDR2 SYDVKM. The CDR3 consists of 16 residues. The ends were cut back, 5 bases at V and 4 bases at J, with 20 bases in the middle. DNA for the CDR3: TGTGCCAGCAGTATGCCGGGTGCACAAAGCTCCTATGGCTACACCTTC. Translated: CASSMPGAQSSYGYTF.

This clonotype occurred a few times. This chain connects TRBV28 to TRBJ2-7, with a weak D call TRBD2 (5 bases). Germline V lookup: CDR1 MDHEN, CDR2 SYDVKM. V lost 2 bases and J 2 bases, leaving 13 bases between the germline ends. This CDR3 spans 15 amino acids. The CDR3 region is CASSLRRSRAYEQYF. DNA for the CDR3: TGTGCCAGCAGTTTAAGGAGGTCTCGCGCCTACGAGCAGTACTTC.

This clonotype was seen a handful of times. DNA of the CDR3: TGTGCCACCAGTGATTCTCCAAGCGGGGCAAGAGATACGCAGTATTTT. Translating gives CATSDSPSGARDTQYF. V and J are TRBV24-1 and TRBJ2-3, with 7 positions matching TRBD2. In germline, CDR1 is KGHDR, CDR2 SFDVKD. CDR3 length: 16 amino acids. Trimming took 2 bases from V and 5 from J; bases not matched to a gene: 9.

V is TRBV5-1 and J is TRBJ1-1; 9 bases align to TRBD1. Germline-derived CDR1 and CDR2 are SGHRS and YFSETQ. CDR3 size: 14 residues. V lost 3 bases, J lost 2 bases, and 2 bases stayed unmatched. CDR3 region: CASSWTGVNTEAFF. The CDR3 region has the DNA TGCGCCAGCAGCTGGACAGGGGTAAACACTGAAGCTTTCTTT.

This chain joins TRBV6-5 and TRBJ2-3; the match to TRBD2 covers 11 bases. V lost 8 bases, J lost 2 bases, and 3 bases stayed unmatched. Germline-derived CDR1 and CDR2 are MNHEY and SVGAGI. The CDR3 totals 14 residues. In DNA form, the CDR3 reads TGTGCCAGCGGGACTAGCGGATACACAGATACGCAGTATTTT. It translates to CASGTSGYTDTQYF.

This clonotype was observed a handful of times. The chain couples TRBV9 to TRBJ2-5, with a possible D match to TRBD2 (5 bases). CDR1 and CDR2 (germline): SGDLS, YYNGEE. The length of the CDR3 is 14 residues. The V end was cut by 0 bases, the J end by 0 bases, with 6 bases between. The CDR3 DNA is TGTGCCAGCAGCGTAGCGGGGAACCAAGAGACCCAGTACTTC. Translating gives CASSVAGNQETQYF.

The V gene is TRBV5-5, the J gene TRBJ1-2; D is uncertain. The CDR3 runs 15 residues. Trimming removed 1 base from V and 5 bases from J, with 15 bases in between. Germline lookup yields CDR1 SGHKS and CDR2 YYEKEE (reference sequence). The CDR3 sequence is CASSLSRQLVYGYTF. CDR3 in DNA: TGTGCCAGCAGCTTGAGCCGGCAGTTGGTATATGGCTACACCTTC.

As concerns this clonotype: It may be a read error: a sequence one base away is much more abundant. The rearrangement links TRBV7-9 to TRBJ1-1; TRBD1 matches at 8 bases. Germline-derived CDR1 and CDR2 are SEHNR and FQNEAQ (reference sequence). This CDR3 has 13 amino acids. J was trimmed by 4 bases and V by 4 bases; bases with no gene match: 2. The CDR3 DNA reads as TGTGCCAGCAGCTGGACAGGGATCACTGAAGCTTTCTTT. This translates into CASSWTGITEAFF.

This clonotype was counted only a few times. This chain joins TRBV29-1 and TRBJ1-2; no clear D. Trimming took off 5 bases at V and 5 bases at J, with 15 bases between the two ends. Per the germline V gene, CDR1 is SQVTM and CDR2 is ANQGSEA. The CDR3 has 13 residues. CDR3 sequence reads: CSVRSRVPYGYTF. DNA of the CDR3: TGCAGCGTTAGGTCAAGGGTTCCATATGGCTACACCTTC. Together with reference TRBV29-1 and TRBJ1-2, the CDR3 gives the full variable domain: SAVISQKPSRDICQRGTSLTIQCQVDSQVTMMFWYRQQPGQSLTLIATANQGSEATYESGFVIDKFPISRPNLTFSTLTVSNMSPEDSSIYLCSVRSRVPYGYTFGSGTRLTVV.

This clonotype has ten or more counts. J is TRBJ2-3 and V is TRBV6-5; weak D call: TRBD2 (5 bases). The CDR3 is 11 residues long. CDR1 and CDR2 from the germline V gene are MNHEY and SVGAGI. V was pared by 9 bases and J by 4 bases, with 8 bases between. The CDR3 spells CASREADTQYF. In nucleotides, the CDR3 is TGTGCCAGTCGGGAAGCAGATACGCAGTATTTT.

This clonotype was seen more than once but under ten times. The V call is TRBV29-1, the J call TRBJ2-7, with D possibly called TRBD1 or TRBD2 (5 bases each). This CDR3 region has 14 residues. From germline, CDR1 is SQVTM and CDR2 ANQGSEA. V dropped 6 bases and J dropped 2 bases, with 17 bases sitting between them. The chain's CDR3 is CSVNAGDGTYEQYF. Here the CDR3 DNA reads TGCAGCGTCAACGCCGGGGACGGAACCTACGAGCAGTACTTC.

There are a few counts of this clonotype. V gene TRBV5-1 combines with J gene TRBJ1-2, with 8 bases aligning to TRBD1. Trimming removed 0 bases from V and 2 bases from J; junction bases left unmatched: 6. The CDR3 covers 16 residues. Per the germline V gene, CDR1 is SGHRS and CDR2 is YFSETQ. CDR3 nucleotide sequence: TGCGCCAGCAGCTTGGAGCCGGGACAGGACAACTATGGCTACACCTTC. The encoded protein is CASSLEPGQDNYGYTF.

This clonotype turned up a few times. The rearrangement uses TRBV14 and TRBJ2-1; 8 nucleotides line up with TRBD1. Germline-derived CDR1 and CDR2 are SGHDN and FVKESK. J lost 1 base, V lost 2 bases, and 4 bases had no gene match. The CDR3 length is 16 residues. CDR3 loop: CASSQFQGASYNEQFF. CDR3 nucleotides: TGTGCCAGCAGCCAATTTCAGGGGGCTTCCTACAATGAGCAGTTCTTC.

V gene TRBV20-1 combines with J gene TRBJ1-5; TRBD1 aligns across 8 bases. The J segment lost 2 bases and the V segment lost 4 bases, leaving 4 bases of the junction unmatched. CDR3 length: 14 amino acids. Germline lookup yields CDR1 DFQATT and CDR2 SNEGSKA (reference sequence). CDR3: CSATRGQGNQPQHF. For the CDR3, the DNA is TGCAGTGCTACCCGGGGACAGGGCAATCAGCCCCAGCATTTT.